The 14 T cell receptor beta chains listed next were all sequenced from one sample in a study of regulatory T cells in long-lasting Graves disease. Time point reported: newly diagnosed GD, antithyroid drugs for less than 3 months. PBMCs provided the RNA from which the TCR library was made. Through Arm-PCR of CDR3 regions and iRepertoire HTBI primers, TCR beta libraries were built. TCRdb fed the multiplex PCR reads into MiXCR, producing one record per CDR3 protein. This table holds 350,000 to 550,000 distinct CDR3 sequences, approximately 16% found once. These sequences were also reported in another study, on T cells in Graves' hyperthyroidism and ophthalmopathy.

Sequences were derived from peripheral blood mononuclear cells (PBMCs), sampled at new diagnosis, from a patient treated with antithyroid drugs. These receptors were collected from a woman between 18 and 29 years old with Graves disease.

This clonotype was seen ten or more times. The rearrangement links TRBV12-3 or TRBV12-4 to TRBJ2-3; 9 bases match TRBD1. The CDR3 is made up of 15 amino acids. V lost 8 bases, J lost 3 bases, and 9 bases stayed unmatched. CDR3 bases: TGTGCCAGCCTCCCTAGGACAGGGGAGACAGATACGCAGTATTTT. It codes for CASLPRTGETDTQYF.

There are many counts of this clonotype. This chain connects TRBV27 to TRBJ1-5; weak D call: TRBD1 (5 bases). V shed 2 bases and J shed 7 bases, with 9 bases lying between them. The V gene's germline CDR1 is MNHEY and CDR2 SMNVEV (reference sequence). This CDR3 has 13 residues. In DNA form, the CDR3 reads TGTGCCAGCAGTTTAGGGGCAGGGCAGCCCCAGCATTTT. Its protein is CASSLGAGQPQHF.

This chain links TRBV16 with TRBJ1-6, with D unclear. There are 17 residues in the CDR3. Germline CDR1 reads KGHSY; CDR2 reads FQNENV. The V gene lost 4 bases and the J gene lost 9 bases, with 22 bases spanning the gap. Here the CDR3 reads CASSPIPGLMTSSPLHF. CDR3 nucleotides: TGTGCCAGCAGCCCAATACCAGGTTTGATGACAAGTTCACCCCTCCACTTT.

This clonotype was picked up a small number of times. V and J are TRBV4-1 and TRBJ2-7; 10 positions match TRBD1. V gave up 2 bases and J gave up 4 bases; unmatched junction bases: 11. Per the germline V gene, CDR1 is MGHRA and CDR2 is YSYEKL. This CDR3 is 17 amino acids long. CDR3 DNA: TGCGCCAGCAGCCAACGCTACCCCGGGACAGGGGATTACGAGCAGTACTTC. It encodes CASSQRYPGTGDYEQYF.

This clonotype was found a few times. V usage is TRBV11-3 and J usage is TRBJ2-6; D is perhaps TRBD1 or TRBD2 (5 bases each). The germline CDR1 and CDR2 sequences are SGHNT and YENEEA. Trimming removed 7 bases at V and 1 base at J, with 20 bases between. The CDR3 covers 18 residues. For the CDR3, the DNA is TGTGCCAGCACCCCGAGGGAAGGGGCAACTTCTGGGGCCAACGTCCTGACTTTC. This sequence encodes CASTPREGATSGANVLTF.

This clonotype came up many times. The CDR3: CSASRRGTDTQYF. The CDR3 DNA reads as TGCAGTGCTAGTCGCAGGGGCACAGATACGCAGTATTTT. The chain links TRBV20-1 to TRBJ2-3, with D possibly matching TRBD1 (5 bases). Trimming cost V 3 bases and J 1 base, with 8 bases left between them. Germline CDR1 is DFQATT and CDR2 is SNEGSKA (reference sequence). The CDR3 is 13 amino acids.

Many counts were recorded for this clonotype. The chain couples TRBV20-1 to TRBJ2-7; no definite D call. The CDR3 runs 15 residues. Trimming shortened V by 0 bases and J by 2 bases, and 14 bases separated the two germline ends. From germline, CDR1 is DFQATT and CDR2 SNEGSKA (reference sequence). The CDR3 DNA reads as TGCAGTGCTAGAGATCCGCAGTACGCGGCCTACGAGCAGTACTTC. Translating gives CSARDPQYAAYEQYF.

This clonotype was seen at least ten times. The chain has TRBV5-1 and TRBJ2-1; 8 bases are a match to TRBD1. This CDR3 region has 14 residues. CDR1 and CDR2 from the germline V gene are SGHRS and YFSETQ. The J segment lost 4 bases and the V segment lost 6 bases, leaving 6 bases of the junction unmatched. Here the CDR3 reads CASKGTGYYNEQFF. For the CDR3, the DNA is TGCGCCAGCAAGGGGACAGGCTATTACAATGAGCAGTTCTTC.

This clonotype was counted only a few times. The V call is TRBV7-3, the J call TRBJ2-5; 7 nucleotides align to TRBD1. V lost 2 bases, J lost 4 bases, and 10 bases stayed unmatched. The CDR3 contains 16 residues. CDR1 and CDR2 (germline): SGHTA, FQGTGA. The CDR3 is CASSLQRNPGGETQYF. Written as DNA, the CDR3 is TGTGCCAGCAGCTTACAGCGGAACCCAGGGGGAGAGACCCAGTACTTC.

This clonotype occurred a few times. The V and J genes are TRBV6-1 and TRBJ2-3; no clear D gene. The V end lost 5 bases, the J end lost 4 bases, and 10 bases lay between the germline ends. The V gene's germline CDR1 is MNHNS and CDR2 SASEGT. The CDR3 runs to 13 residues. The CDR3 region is CASSLVFADTQYF. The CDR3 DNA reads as TGTGCCAGCAGTCTAGTGTTCGCAGATACGCAGTATTTT.

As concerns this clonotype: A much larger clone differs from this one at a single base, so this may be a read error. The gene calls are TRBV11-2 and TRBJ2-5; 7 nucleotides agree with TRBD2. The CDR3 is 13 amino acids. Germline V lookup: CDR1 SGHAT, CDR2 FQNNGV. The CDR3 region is CASSLRNLADQDF. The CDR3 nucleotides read TGTGCCAGCAGCCTCCGAAACCTAGCGGACCAGGACTTC.

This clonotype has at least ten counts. As DNA, the CDR3 is TGCAGTACGTACAATGAGCAGTTCTTC. It encodes CSTYNEQFF. The chain has TRBV20-1 and TRBJ2-1, with no clear D. Germline CDR1 is DFQATT and CDR2 is SNEGSKA (reference sequence). Between the trimmed V and J ends, which lost 8 bases and 4 bases, there was a span of 3 bases. This CDR3 is built from 9 residues.

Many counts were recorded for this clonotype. The chain's CDR3 is CASSPRGRGYEQYF. The CDR3 nucleotides are TGTGCCAGCAGTCCCCGGGGCAGGGGCTACGAGCAGTACTTC. The genes are TRBV28 and TRBJ2-7, with a tentative D call TRBD1 (6 bases). V was shortened by 5 bases and J by 3 bases, with 14 bases between the two germline ends. The CDR3 loop spans 14 amino acids. Germline V gives CDR1 MDHEN, CDR2 SYDVKM.

As DNA, the CDR3 is TGCGCCAGCAGCTCCGGGCGAGTGAATTCACCCCTCCACTTT. Translated: CASSSGRVNSPLHF. J is TRBJ1-6 and V is TRBV5-1; D is uncertain. V was trimmed by 3 bases and J by 7 bases, leaving 11 bases between them. Germline CDR1 and CDR2: SGHRS and YFSETQ. This CDR3 spans 14 amino acids.